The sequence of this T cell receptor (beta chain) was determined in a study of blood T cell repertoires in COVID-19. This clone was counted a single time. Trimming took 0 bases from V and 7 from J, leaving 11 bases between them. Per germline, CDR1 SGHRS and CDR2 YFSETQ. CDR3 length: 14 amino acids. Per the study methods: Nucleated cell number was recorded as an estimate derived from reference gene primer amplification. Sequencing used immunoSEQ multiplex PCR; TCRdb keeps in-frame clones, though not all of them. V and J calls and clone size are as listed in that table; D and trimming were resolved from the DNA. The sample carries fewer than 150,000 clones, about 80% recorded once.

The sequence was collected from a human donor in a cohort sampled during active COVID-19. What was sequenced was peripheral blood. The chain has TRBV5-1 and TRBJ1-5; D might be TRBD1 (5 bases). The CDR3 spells CASSLVGDGQPQHF. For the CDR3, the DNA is TGCGCCAGCAGCTTGGTAGGGGATGGGCAGCCCCAGCATTTT.